A single sample is the source of the 11 T cell receptor beta chains below, sequenced in a study of human T cells and chemical hapten exposure. One entry per CDR3 protein, called by TCRdb with MiXCR from the RACE reads. The table has 350,000 to 400,000 distinct CDR3 sequences, roughly 6.3% seen once. Documented time point: patch test 2, 6 weeks after DPC sensitization. The treatment is: therapeutic diphenylcyclopropenone sensitization with weekly scalp DPC. The sample consisted of whole blood, taken in connection with sensitization to the hapten diphenylcyclopropenone (DPC). These receptor sequences come from a woman aged 18-35 years with alopecia areata. Some clones in this sample may be carry-over from other donors' samples.

The V gene is TRBV7-2, the J gene TRBJ2-5; possibly TRBD1 or TRBD2 for D (6 bases each). CDR1 is SGHTA and CDR2 is FQGNSA in the germline V gene. The CDR3 loop spans 13 amino acids. The V gene lost 5 bases and the J gene lost 4 bases, with 11 bases spanning the gap. This CDR3 is CASSRGVGETQYF. DNA of the CDR3: TGTGCCAGCAGCAGGGGGGTGGGAGAGACCCAGTACTTC.

This clonotype was seen ten or more times. The V gene is TRBV27, the J gene TRBJ1-5; weak D call: TRBD1 (6 bases). Trimming left V 4 bases short and J 6 bases short, with 31 bases between. CDR3 size: 20 residues. CDR1 is MNHEY and CDR2 is SMNVEV in the germline V gene (reference sequence). CDR3 sequence: CASSYIVPQQGGAFSQPQHF. CDR3 DNA: TGTGCCAGCAGTTACATCGTACCGCAACAGGGAGGGGCTTTCAGTCAGCCCCAGCATTTT.

A few counts support this clonotype. The chain carries TRBV7-8 and TRBJ2-6, with D possibly being TRBD1 (6 bases). This CDR3 comprises 17 residues. Between the trimmed V and J ends, which lost 2 bases and 0 bases, there was a span of 11 bases. From germline, CDR1 is SGHVS and CDR2 FQNEAQ. The CDR3 bases are TGTGCCAGCAGCTTAACAGGGCGAGGCTCTGGGGCCAACGTCCTGACTTTC. Amino acids: CASSLTGRGSGANVLTF.

The gene calls are TRBV6-2 or TRBV6-3 and TRBJ2-1; D is possibly TRBD1 (6 bases). CDR1 and CDR2 (germline): MNHEY, SVGEGT. There are 12 residues in the CDR3. V was cut by 6 bases and J by 9 bases, with 12 bases left in between. CDR3 coding DNA: TGTGCCAGCAGGAAACAGGGCACTGAGCAGTTCTTC. Translating gives CASRKQGTEQFF.

This clonotype occurred a few times. The chain is built from TRBV9 and TRBJ2-1, with D perhaps being TRBD1 or TRBD2 (5 bases each). This CDR3 is 15 amino acids long. Looked up from germline, CDR1 is SGDLS and CDR2 is YYNGEE. V lost 4 bases, J lost 4 bases, and 15 bases lay in between. The CDR3, as DNA: TGTGCCAGCAGCCTTAGGGGAGACGGGTACAATGAGCAGTTCTTC. Translating gives CASSLRGDGYNEQFF.

V usage is TRBV5-6 and J usage is TRBJ2-7; TRBD2 is a possible D gene (5 bases). The CDR3 runs to 15 residues. The germline V and J ends were trimmed by 0 bases and 4 bases, with 14 bases remaining between them. Germline lookup yields CDR1 SGHDT and CDR2 YYEEEE. This chain's CDR3 is CASSLAASQRYEQYF. The CDR3 region has the DNA TGTGCCAGCAGCTTGGCGGCTAGCCAAAGGTACGAGCAGTACTTC.

This clonotype was seen only a few times. The genes are TRBV4-2 and TRBJ2-1, with a tentative D call TRBD1 (6 bases). The V gene lost 0 bases and the J gene lost 2 bases, with 11 bases spanning the gap. CDR3 size: 16 residues. CDR1 and CDR2 from the germline V gene are LGHNA and YNFKEQ. CDR3 residues: CASSQDNRGTYNEQFF. The DNA for the CDR3 is TGTGCCAGCAGCCAAGATAATAGGGGGACCTACAATGAGCAGTTCTTC.

The gene calls are TRBV7-2 and TRBJ2-1; no definite D call. Per the germline V gene, CDR1 is SGHTA and CDR2 is FQGNSA. The length of the CDR3 is 14 residues. V lost 1 base and J 7 bases, leaving 11 bases between the germline ends. CDR3 sequence reads: CASSLGLNGNEQFF. As DNA, the CDR3 is TGTGCCAGCAGCTTAGGGCTTAACGGGAATGAGCAGTTCTTC. The full variable domain, in which reference TRBV7-2 and TRBJ2-1 provide the parts outside the CDR3, is GAGVSQSPSNKVTEKGKDVELRCDPISGHTALYWYRQSLGQGLEFLIYFQGNSAPDKSGLPSDRFSAERTGGSVSTLTIQRTQQEDSAVYLCASSLGLNGNEQFFGPGTRLTVL.

A few counts support this clonotype. This chain joins TRBV18 and TRBJ1-1, with D perhaps matching TRBD1 (5 bases). Germline CDR1 is KGHSH and CDR2 is LQKENI. CDR3 length: 17 residues. Trimming left V 6 bases short and J 3 bases short, with 23 bases between. CDR3 in DNA: TGTGCCAGCTCGATCCAAAGCGGGGGAACATCGGACACTGAAGCTTTCTTT. This codes for CASSIQSGGTSDTEAFF.

This clonotype has a handful of counts. The V gene is TRBV3-1, the J gene TRBJ2-7; TRBD1 aligns across 7 bases. V lost 3 bases and J lost 12; bases outside the gene matches: 8. The CDR3 loop spans 12 amino acids. CDR1 LGHDT and CDR2 YNNKEL come from the germline V gene (reference sequence). The CDR3 DNA reads as TGTGCCAGCAGCCAGGATGACAGGGAGACGTACTTC. This gives the protein CASSQDDRETYF.

The gene calls are TRBV28 and TRBJ1-1; D is possibly TRBD1 (5 bases). Per the germline V gene, CDR1 is MDHEN and CDR2 is SYDVKM. The CDR3 runs 11 residues. V was cut by 2 bases and J by 10 bases, with 8 bases left in between. The DNA of the CDR3 is TGTGCCAGCAGTTTACTGGGGGTAGCTTTCTTT. Encoded protein: CASSLLGVAFF.